The next 24 T cell receptor beta chains were all read from a single sample in a study of identical twins. TCRdb analysed the 5' RACE reads with MiXCR anew, one entry per CDR3 protein. The data show under 450,000 distinct CDR3 sequences, about a fifth seen once. The sequenced sample consisted of naive T cells sorted from blood. The receptors derive from a man aged 45-65 years in good health.

The V and J genes are TRBV10-1 and TRBJ1-1, with D maybe TRBD1 (6 bases). Trimming left V 0 bases short and J 4 bases short, with 15 bases between. The germline V gene encodes CDR1 WNHNN and CDR2 SYGVQD (reference sequence). The CDR3 runs to 16 residues. Written as DNA, the CDR3 is TGCGCCAGCAGTGAGTCGTATGTCAGGGGCGGCACTGAAGCTTTCTTT. Translating gives CASSESYVRGGTEAFF.

The chain joins TRBV11-1 to TRBJ2-1; D uncertain. The CDR3 totals 14 residues. Germline values: CDR1 SGHAT, CDR2 FQDESV (reference sequence). The ends were cut back, 5 bases at V and 6 bases at J, with 14 bases in the middle. Written as DNA, the CDR3 is TGTGCCAGCAGCGACTCGGTCCCGGGCAATGAGCAGTTCTTC. This sequence encodes CASSDSVPGNEQFF. Filled out from reference TRBV11-1 and TRBJ2-1, the complete variable domain reads EAEVAQSPRYKITEKSQAVAFWCDPISGHATLYWYRQILGQGPELLVQFQDESVVDDSQLPKDRFSAERLKGVDSTLKIQPAELGDSAMYLCASSDSVPGNEQFFGPGTRLTVL.

This rearrangement joins TRBV10-2 to TRBJ2-3, with 10 nucleotides matching TRBD2. The CDR3 has 15 amino acids. The trim removed 6 bases at V and 2 bases at J, leaving 5 bases unmatched. Germline values: CDR1 WSHSY, CDR2 SAAADI. The CDR3 region is CASRKTSGDTDTQYF. The CDR3 bases are TGCGCCAGCAGAAAAACTAGCGGGGACACAGATACGCAGTATTTT.

The chain recombines TRBV20-1 with TRBJ2-5; TRBD2 aligns across 10 bases. Germline assignment: CDR1 DFQATT and CDR2 SNEGSKA (reference sequence). V lost 5 bases, J lost 3 bases, and 9 bases stayed unmatched. The length of the CDR3 is 15 residues. Here the CDR3 reads CSARPGTSAKETQYF. The CDR3 nucleotides read TGCAGTGCTCGCCCCGGGACTAGCGCCAAAGAGACCCAGTACTTC.

The chain is built from TRBV12-3 or TRBV12-4 and TRBJ2-4; 9 bases are shared with TRBD2. This CDR3 spans 16 amino acids. Trimming removed 6 bases from V and 3 bases from J; junction bases left unmatched: 9. The CDR3 DNA follows: TGTGCCAGCAGACCTACGGGGCGGGGGGGCAAAAACATTCAGTACTTC. This codes for CASRPTGRGGKNIQYF.

The V gene is TRBV20-1, the J gene TRBJ2-7; a possible D gene is TRBD1 (5 bases). V was cut by 2 bases and J by 3 bases, with 11 bases left in between. Looked up from germline, CDR1 is DFQATT and CDR2 is SNEGSKA (reference sequence). The CDR3 loop spans 13 amino acids. CDR3 in amino acids: CSARPDSRYEQYF. The DNA of the CDR3 is TGCAGTGCTAGACCCGACAGCCGCTACGAGCAGTACTTC.

This clonotype came up a few times. The V and J genes are TRBV20-1 and TRBJ1-3, with D possibly being TRBD1 (6 bases). V was trimmed by 5 bases and J by 0 bases, leaving 8 bases between them. Germline CDR1 DFQATT, CDR2 SNEGSKA (reference sequence). This CDR3 is 13 amino acids long. This CDR3 is CSAWTDSGNTIYF. The CDR3 DNA sequence: TGCAGTGCTTGGACAGACTCTGGAAACACCATATATTTT.

This clonotype has only a few counts. The chain employs TRBV9 and TRBJ2-5; TRBD1 is a possible D gene (5 bases). V was cut by 2 bases and J by 0 bases, with 5 bases left in between. CDR1 SGDLS and CDR2 YYNGEE come from the germline V gene. This CDR3 has 13 residues. CDR3 amino acids: CASSVRDQETQYF. CDR3 DNA sequence: TGTGCCAGCAGCGTCAGGGACCAAGAGACCCAGTACTTC. Drawing the rest from reference TRBV9 and TRBJ2-5, the complete variable domain is DSGVTQTPKHLITATGQRVTLRCSPRSGDLSVYWYQQSLDQGLQFLIQYYNGEERAKGNILERFSAQQFPDLHSELNLSSLELGDSALYFCASSVRDQETQYFGPGTRLLVL.

This clonotype turned up a few times. As DNA, the CDR3 is TGCGCCAGCAGCCAAGAGCGTGGGGCCGACGAGCAGTACTTC. Protein sequence: CASSQERGADEQYF. The V gene is TRBV4-3, the J gene TRBJ2-7, with D possibly matching TRBD1 (5 bases). The CDR3 has 14 residues. CDR1 LGHNA and CDR2 YSLEER come from the germline V gene. Trimming stripped 0 bases from V and 5 bases from J, with 11 bases between.

This clonotype came up many times. This chain connects TRBV6-2 or TRBV6-3 to TRBJ2-4, with a tentative D call TRBD2 (6 bases). The length of the CDR3 is 16 residues. CDR1 MNHEY and CDR2 SVGEGT come from the germline V gene. V lost 8 bases to trimming and J lost 5 bases, with 22 bases between them. CDR3 nucleotides: TGTGCCAGCCAAAATCCGGGACTCCTTAAAGAAAACATTCAGTACTTC. This encodes CASQNPGLLKENIQYF.

V is TRBV7-9 and J is TRBJ2-2; D remains unclear. Germline CDR1 SEHNR, CDR2 FQNEAQ (reference sequence). Trimming removed 1 base from V and 0 bases from J, with 3 bases in between. This CDR3 is 14 amino acids long. CDR3: CASSLEANTGELFF. The CDR3 DNA is TGTGCCAGCAGCTTAGAGGCGAACACCGGGGAGCTGTTTTTT.

The rearrangement joins TRBV20-1 to TRBJ1-1; a possible D gene is TRBD1 (5 bases). There are 14 residues in the CDR3. Trimming pared 3 bases from V and 6 bases from J, leaving 17 bases between. The germline V gene encodes CDR1 DFQATT and CDR2 SNEGSKA (reference sequence). The CDR3 bases are TGCAGTGCTAGGGCCCGCGCGGGGGTGGCTGAAGCTTTCTTT. Translation: CSARARAGVAEAFF.

This clonotype was found many times. This chain links TRBV5-1 with TRBJ2-7; TRBD1 might be the D (5 bases). The germline V gene has CDR1 SGHRS and CDR2 YFSETQ. The CDR3 runs to 15 residues. V was pared by 2 bases and J by 5 bases, with 17 bases between. The CDR3 reads CASSFMDTSVNEQYF. CDR3 nucleotides: TGCGCCAGCAGCTTCATGGACACCTCCGTGAACGAGCAGTACTTC.

V gene TRBV15 combines with J gene TRBJ2-7, with a weak D call TRBD1 (6 bases). Trimming shortened V by 0 bases and J by 5 bases, and 14 bases separated the two germline ends. This CDR3 spans 15 amino acids. Germline V gene sequence: CDR1 LNHNV, CDR2 YYDKDF (reference sequence). The CDR3 DNA reads TGTGCCACCAGCAGAGACAGGGGTCTATTCAACGAGCAGTACTTC. This gives the protein CATSRDRGLFNEQYF.

This clonotype was observed a few times. The chain joins TRBV20-1 to TRBJ1-5; 7 bases are shared with TRBD1. The V and J ends lost 3 bases and 1 base, in that order; junction bases with no gene match: 12. This CDR3 is built from 17 residues. The germline V gene encodes CDR1 DFQATT and CDR2 SNEGSKA (reference sequence). DNA of the CDR3: TGCAGTGCTAGCTCCGGACAGGCCCAGGGCAGCAATCAGCCCCAGCATTTT. Its protein product is CSASSGQAQGSNQPQHF.

This clonotype showed up many times. The chain recombines TRBV27 with TRBJ2-7, with unresolved D. The germline gives CDR1 MNHEY, CDR2 SMNVEV (reference sequence). The CDR3 is made up of 13 amino acids. The V and J ends lost 4 bases and 5 bases respectively, with 12 bases between them. CDR3 loop: CASSSPAGNEQYF. CDR3 nucleotide sequence: TGTGCCAGCAGTTCTCCGGCAGGAAACGAGCAGTACTTC.

The chain uses TRBV20-1 and TRBJ2-7, with 7 bases fitting TRBD1. CDR3 size: 11 residues. Per the germline V gene, CDR1 is DFQATT and CDR2 is SNEGSKA (reference sequence). CDR3 DNA sequence: TGCAGCGGGACAGATCGCTACGAGCAGTACTTC. It encodes CSGTDRYEQYF.

The chain employs TRBV4-2 and TRBJ2-7; a weak D match, TRBD2 (6 bases). The germline V gene encodes CDR1 LGHNA and CDR2 YNFKEQ. The V and J ends lost 2 bases and 6 bases respectively, with 14 bases between them. This CDR3 spans 14 amino acids. CDR3 DNA: TGTGCCAGCAGCCAACCGGGACGGGAGTCCGAGCAGTACTTC. Translating gives CASSQPGRESEQYF.

The CDR3 DNA reads as TGCAGTGCCCTTTGGGGGGGAGGAGATACGCAGTATTTT. It codes for CSALWGGGDTQYF. The chain carries TRBV20-1 and TRBJ2-3, with TRBD2 matching 7 bases. The junction had 8 bases not matched to a gene; V was cut back by 6 bases and J by 5 bases. The CDR3 contains 13 residues. The V gene's germline CDR1 is DFQATT and CDR2 SNEGSKA (reference sequence).

This clonotype was observed a few times. V usage is TRBV6-2 or TRBV6-3 and J usage is TRBJ1-1; D is unresolved. The CDR3 extends over 14 amino acids. In germline, CDR1 is MNHEY, CDR2 SVGEGT. Trimming removed 7 bases at V and 1 base at J, with 13 bases between. The CDR3 sequence is CASIPYSTNTEAFF. In DNA, the CDR3 is TGTGCCAGCATCCCGTACAGCACGAACACTGAAGCTTTCTTT.

This clonotype has ten or more counts. The chain employs TRBV29-1 and TRBJ2-5; D uncertain. In germline, CDR1 is SQVTM, CDR2 ANQGSEA. The CDR3 has 12 residues. The ends were cut back, 6 bases at V and 3 bases at J, with 11 bases in the middle. The DNA for the CDR3 is TGCAGCGTCCTTCATGGAAAAGAGACCCAGTACTTC. Translated, it gives CSVLHGKETQYF.

This clonotype has at least ten counts. The chain couples TRBV4-1 to TRBJ2-2; 8 positions agree with TRBD1. Germline loops: CDR1 MGHRA, CDR2 YSYEKL. The CDR3 runs 14 residues. V was clipped by 4 bases and J by 8 bases; unmatched bases: 6. The CDR3 loop reads CASSLTQGAGELFF. DNA of the CDR3: TGCGCCAGCAGCCTGACCCAGGGGGCGGGGGAGCTGTTTTTT.

The V and J genes are TRBV20-1 and TRBJ1-5, with D uncertain. Between the trimmed V and J ends, which lost 4 bases and 4 bases, there was a span of 14 bases. Per germline, CDR1 DFQATT and CDR2 SNEGSKA (reference sequence). This CDR3 region has 14 residues. Here the CDR3 DNA reads TGCAGTGCTATCAGACACGGCCTAAATCAGCCCCAGCATTTT. It specifies CSAIRHGLNQPQHF.

The genes are TRBV7-3 and TRBJ2-1; D is possibly TRBD2 (6 bases). This CDR3 comprises 13 residues. With 0 bases removed from V and 8 bases from J, the gap between germline ends came to 8 bases. Looked up from germline, CDR1 is SGHTA and CDR2 is FQGTGA. CDR3 nucleotides: TGTGCCAGCAGCTTAACCCAGCGGGATGAGCAGTTCTTC. It translates to CASSLTQRDEQFF.